This passage covers 4 T cell receptor beta chains from one sample sequenced in a study of regulatory T cells in long-lasting Graves disease. Sequencing libraries for TCR beta were prepared with iRepertoire HTBI primers and Arm-PCR of CDR3 regions. Each CDR3 protein is one row after TCRdb ran MiXCR on the multiplex PCR reads. The table records over 350,000 distinct CDR3 sequences, around 21% of them present only once. Specified time point: persistent/refractory GD, antithyroid drugs over 5 years with positive TRAb. RNA extracted from PBMCs served as the sequencing template. The specimen was peripheral blood mononuclear cells (PBMCs), collected when the disease was refractory, from a patient treated with antithyroid drugs. The receptors here all came from a female donor with Graves disease.

The chain combines TRBV7-9 with TRBJ2-5; D is perhaps TRBD1 (6 bases). V lost 1 base, J lost 4 bases, and 13 bases lay in between. Germline loops: CDR1 SEHNR, CDR2 FQNEAQ (reference sequence). This CDR3 region has 15 residues. CDR3 loop: CASSLGTGLLETQYF. DNA of the CDR3: TGTGCCAGCAGCTTAGGCACAGGGCTACTAGAGACCCAGTACTTC.

The genes are TRBV20-1 and TRBJ1-1, with 7 bases fitting TRBD1. Losses at the gene ends were 7 bases for V and 0 bases for J; bases not matched to a gene: 2. Germline-derived CDR1 and CDR2 are DFQATT and SNEGSKA (reference sequence). This CDR3 contains 12 residues. CDR3 sequence (DNA): TGCAGTGGGGACAGACTGAACACTGAAGCTTTCTTT. Amino acids: CSGDRLNTEAFF.

The chain recombines TRBV30 with TRBJ1-5; D gene unclear. CDR3 length: 16 residues. Trimming removed 5 bases at V and 3 bases at J, with 20 bases between. Germline values: CDR1 GTSNPN, CDR2 SVGIG (reference sequence). The CDR3 sequence is CAWGSGSLRINQPQHF. CDR3 nucleotides: TGTGCCTGGGGTTCGGGGAGCTTGAGGATCAATCAGCCCCAGCATTTT.

This clonotype came up a few times. The gene calls are TRBV10-2 and TRBJ1-4; TRBD1 might be the D (5 bases). The CDR3 contains 18 residues. V gave up 3 bases and J gave up 0 bases, with 17 bases separating them. The germline V gene encodes CDR1 WSHSY and CDR2 SAAADI. The CDR3 bases are TGCGCCAGCAGTGAAACCGCGACGAAGGGGACAACTAATGAAAAACTGTTTTTT. It codes for CASSETATKGTTNEKLFF.